This T cell receptor beta chain was sequenced in a study of early T cells in non-severe SARS-CoV-2 infection. TCRdb re-called the 5' RACE reads with MiXCR, one entry per CDR3 protein. Here the sample spans more than 50,000 distinct CDR3 sequences, about 16% being singletons. Germline CDR1 is SGDLS and CDR2 is YYNGEE. Trimming at V came to 2 bases and at J to 4 bases, leaving 6 bases not matched to a gene. The CDR3 is made up of 15 amino acids. Source: whole blood, taken at baseline. The J gene is TRBJ2-5, the V gene TRBV9, with 9 bases that match TRBD2. This sequence was found in an adult who was a healthcare worker with PCR-confirmed SARS-CoV-2 infection or an uninfected control (not recorded which). The CDR3 DNA reads as TGTGCCAGCAGCGTCGGCGGGAGGGCGATAGAGACCCAGTACTTC. This codes for CASSVGGRAIETQYF.